These 6 T cell receptor beta chains were all obtained from the same sample, sequenced in a study of OX40 agonist ivuxolimab in advanced cancers. Clones were sequenced by immunoSEQ multiplex PCR, and TCRdb holds only the in-frame ones, with some missing. Here the sample spans some 78,000 clones, approximately 90% being singletons. This sample comprised CD4+ or CD8+ T cells sorted from blood, obtained in a trial of the OX40 agonist ivuxolimab. The receptors were sampled from an adult with an advanced solid tumor such as melanoma, head and neck, liver or kidney cancer.

A few counts support this clone. J is TRBJ1-1 and V is TRBV18, with D perhaps matching TRBD1 (5 bases). The CDR3 is 15 residues long. From germline, CDR1 is KGHSH and CDR2 LQKENI. The ends were cut back, 3 bases at V and 1 base at J, with 12 bases in the middle. CDR3 in DNA: TGTGCCAGCTCACCCCCGTCGGGGCGGAACACTGAAGCTTTCTTT. It translates to CASSPPSGRNTEAFF.

This sequence joins TRBV27 and TRBJ1-4, with D unresolved. Between the trimmed V and J ends, which lost 3 bases and 3 bases, there was a span of 8 bases. This CDR3 spans 14 amino acids. The germline V gene has CDR1 MNHEY and CDR2 SMNVEV (reference sequence). The CDR3 loop is CASSFGKSNEKLFF. CDR3 coding DNA: TGTGCCAGCAGTTTCGGTAAATCTAATGAAAAACTGTTTTTT. Full variable domain (missing parts from reference TRBV27 and TRBJ1-4): EAQVTQNPRYLITVTGKKLTVTCSQNMNHEYMSWYRQDPGLGLRQIYYSMNVEVTDKGDVPEGYKVSRKEKRNFPLILESPSPNQTSLYFCASSFGKSNEKLFFGSGTQLSVL.

The chain employs TRBV2 and TRBJ1-1; maybe TRBD1 (5 bases). Germline lookup yields CDR1 SNHLY and CDR2 FYNNEI. Deletions cut 7 bases from V and 7 bases from J, with 16 bases between. The CDR3 length is 13 residues. The CDR3 nucleotides read TGTGCCAGCACTCCACAGACTAGGGGTGAAGCTTTCTTT. Amino acids: CASTPQTRGEAFF.

This chain connects TRBV5-6 to TRBJ1-5, with no clear D. The CDR3 covers 16 residues. V was clipped by 2 bases and J by 4 bases, with 16 bases between them. Germline V gives CDR1 SGHDT, CDR2 YYEEEE. CDR3 protein: CASSFWRGNLNQPQHF. The CDR3 DNA follows: TGTGCCAGCAGCTTTTGGAGAGGTAACCTAAATCAGCCCCAGCATTTT. Drawing the rest from reference TRBV5-6 and TRBJ1-5, the complete variable domain is DAGVTQSPTHLIKTRGQQVTLRCSPKSGHDTVSWYQQALGQGPQFIFQYYEEEERQRGNFPDRFSGHQFPNYSSELNVNALLLGDSALYLCASSFWRGNLNQPQHFGDGTRLSIL.

The chain is built from TRBV5-1 and TRBJ1-3, with a possible D match to TRBD1 (5 bases). This CDR3 has 17 amino acids. The germline CDR1 and CDR2 sequences are SGHRS and YFSETQ. V was clipped by 0 bases and J by 0 bases, with 13 bases between them. CDR3 residues: CASSLDWDLSSGNTIYF. CDR3 DNA sequence: TGCGCCAGCAGCTTGGATTGGGACCTGAGCTCTGGAAACACCATATATTTT.

J is TRBJ2-2 and V is TRBV11-2; 8 bases agree with TRBD2. Germline CDR1 SGHAT, CDR2 FQNNGV. With 10 bases clipped from V and 4 bases from J, the junction kept 17 bases outside the gene matches. This CDR3 comprises 17 residues. The CDR3 nucleotides are TGTGCCACCGCGAAACTTCGGGGGGGCCCCGTCACCGGGGAGCTGTTTTTT. It encodes CATAKLRGGPVTGELFF. The complete variable domain, with remaining parts taken from reference TRBV11-2 and TRBJ2-2, reads EAGVAQSPRYKIIEKRQSVAFWCNPISGHATLYWYQQILGQGPKLLIQFQNNGVVDDSQLPKDRFSAERLKGVDSTLKIQPAKLEDSAVYLCATAKLRGGPVTGELFFGEGSRLTVL.